The 10 T cell receptor beta chains below all came from one sample that was sequenced in a study of esophageal squamous cell carcinoma under preoperative chemotherapy. Time point reported: before preoperative PTX-NDP chemotherapy. MiXCR, run by TCRdb on the PCR reads, gives a single entry per CDR3 protein. The sample has about 12,000 distinct CDR3 sequences; 54% are singletons. This material was collected from a patient given preoperative chemotherapy. The receptors derive from a human donor with esophageal squamous cell carcinoma. The donor label of this sample is uncertain.

Note on this clonotype: Sequence at one end of the junction differs from germline and may be a read error. The V and J genes are TRBV6-1 and TRBJ2-3, with no clear D. This CDR3 is 15 amino acids long. Germline CDR1 MNHNS, CDR2 SASEGT. The CDR3 here is CARSEGQEDTDTQYF. In DNA form, the CDR3 reads TGTGCCAGGAGTGAAGGGCAGGAAGACACAGATACGCAGTATTTC.

This clonotype was recorded many times. A much larger clone lies one base from this, so it may be a read error. The rearrangement joins TRBV6-5 to TRBJ2-1; D is ambiguous. This CDR3 has 13 residues. The V end was cut by 6 bases, the J end by 10 bases, with 16 bases between. Germline CDR1 MNHEY, CDR2 SVGAGI. The CDR3 sequence: CASRSSAHYEQFF. Written as DNA, the CDR3 is TGTGCCAGCAGATCCTCGGCACACTACGAGCAGTTCTTC.

This rearrangement joins TRBV6-5 to TRBJ2-2; D possibly corresponds to TRBD2 (6 bases). Judging by the DNA end, TRBJ2-3 fits better; the J call may be wrong. The length of the CDR3 is 15 residues. Looked up from germline, CDR1 is MNHEY and CDR2 is SVGAGI. CDR3 sequence: CASIRAGRNTGAQYF. The CDR3 nucleotides are TGTGCCAGCATTAGAGCGGGTCGAAACACCGGGGCGCAGTATTTT.

This clonotype occurred many times. The chain combines TRBV7-8 with TRBJ2-1; D is perhaps TRBD2 (6 bases). The DNA end favors TRBJ2-7, so the J call may be wrong. Per germline, CDR1 SGHVS and CDR2 FQNEAQ. The CDR3 has 14 amino acids. This CDR3 is CASSFSGGPNEQYF. CDR3 nucleotides: TGTGCCAGCAGCTTCAGCGGAGGGCCCAATGAGCAGTACTTC.

Remarks on this clonotype: A junction boundary mismatches the germline segment, possibly from a read error. The chain has TRBV6-1 and TRBJ2-2; a possible D gene is TRBD1 (6 bases). The germline gives CDR1 MNHNS, CDR2 SASEGT. The CDR3 loop spans 14 amino acids. This chain's CDR3 is CASSEGGGTGAQFF. The CDR3 DNA reads as TGTGCGAGCAGTGAGGGTGGGGGCACCGGGGCGCAGTTTTTT.

The rearrangement links TRBV10-3 to TRBJ2-3; D perhaps matches TRBD2 (7 bases). The V gene's germline CDR1 is ENHRY and CDR2 SYGVKD. The CDR3 covers 14 residues. The CDR3 protein is CVAGAGERGNEQYF. As DNA, the CDR3 is TGTGTAGCCGGCGCGGGGGAGAGGGGGAATGAGCAGTATTTT.

This chain uses TRBV5-1 with TRBJ2-5, with D perhaps matching TRBD1 (5 bases). The assigned J gene may be wrong: the sequence end matches TRBJ2-7 better. The CDR3 runs 15 residues. Germline assignment: CDR1 SGHRS and CDR2 YFSETQ. The CDR3 bases are TGCGCCAGCAATGCCGCCGTTGGGGCTACGGGCGAGCAGTACTTC. Translating gives CASNAAVGATGEQYF.

J is TRBJ2-1 and V is TRBV6-1; tentative D call: TRBD1 (6 bases). Matching the DNA end better, TRBJ2-7 makes the J call doubtful. Germline V lookup: CDR1 MNHNS, CDR2 SASEGT. The CDR3 spans 15 residues. CDR3 coding DNA: TGTGCCAGCAAACTCCTTGGACAGAGAGACTACGAGCAGTACTTC. Its protein product is CASKLLGQRDYEQYF.

The chain recombines TRBV6-1 with TRBJ2-4, with 8 nucleotides matching TRBD1. With 11 bases clipped from V and 10 bases from J, the junction kept 16 bases outside the gene matches. The CDR3 sequence is 14 residues long. Germline V lookup: CDR1 MNHNS, CDR2 SASEGT. This chain's CDR3 is CAGLPGQDKEIQYF. The CDR3 DNA follows: TGTGCCGGGCTACCGGGACAGGACAAAGAGATTCAGTACTTC.

This clonotype was detected ten times or more. V is TRBV12-3 or TRBV12-4 and J is TRBJ2-1, with 7 bases fitting TRBD1. The J call is doubtful: the DNA matches TRBJ2-7 better. This CDR3 comprises 15 residues. The CDR3 reads CASSRDSFSYNEQYF. The CDR3 nucleotides read TGTGCCAGCAGCCGGGACAGCTTCTCCTACAATGAGCAGTACTTC.